This is a list of T cell receptor beta chains from one sample in a study of human T cells and chemical hapten exposure. TCRdb redid the calling of the RACE reads with MiXCR, one entry per CDR3 protein. The sample comprises approximately 52,000 distinct CDR3 sequences, roughly 11% of which are singletons, and 1.8% rests with the top ten. The sequences come from whole blood, collected in connection with sensitization to the hapten diphenylcyclopropenone (DPC). The source of these receptors is a woman aged 40-49 years with alopecia areata. Some clones in this sample may be carry-over from other donors' samples. The CDR3 runs from the conserved cysteine through the conserved F or W. The D gene is left open where the match is weak. Clone size is shown for a subset of rows, as once, few, many or a class of expanded clone.

CDR3: CASSPGPSPTYEQYF
DNA: TGTGCCAGCAGTCCAGGGCCCTCCCCGACCTACGAGCAGTACTTC
D: .
J: TRBJ2-7
V: TRBV6-1
size: few

CDR3: CASSFTGTSGGPYYEQYF
DNA: TGTGCCAGCAGCTTTACCGGGACTAGCGGGGGACCCTACTACGAGCAGTACTTC
D: TRBD2
J: TRBJ2-7
V: TRBV7-9
size: many

CDR3: CASRAGGMNTEAFF
DNA: TGTGCCAGCAGAGCCGGAGGTATGAACACTGAAGCTTTCTTT
D: .
J: TRBJ1-1
V: TRBV28
size: few

CDR3: CASSPLFEQFF
DNA: TGTGCCAGCAGCCCACTTTTTGAGCAGTTCTTC
D: .
J: TRBJ2-1
V: TRBV6-2/TRBV6-3
size: few

CDR3: CASSSTGFEQYF
DNA: TGTGCCAGCAGTTCTACAGGGTTCGAGCAGTACTTC
D: .
J: TRBJ2-7
V: TRBV6-5
size: many

CDR3: CASSPAGGSSYNEQFF
DNA: TGCGCCAGCAGCCCCGCCGGCGGCAGCTCCTACAATGAGCAGTTCTTC
D: .
J: TRBJ2-1
V: TRBV4-1
size: few

CDR3: CASSDRGPVYEQFF
DNA: TGCGCCAGCAGTGATAGGGGTCCGGTTTATGAGCAGTTCTTC
D: .
J: TRBJ2-1
V: TRBV10-1
size: .

CDR3: CASSESRENIQYF
DNA: TGCGCCAGCAGCGAGAGCAGGGAGAACATTCAGTACTTC
D: .
J: TRBJ2-4
V: TRBV10-1
size: .

CDR3: CSVGQGGQGYTF
DNA: TGCAGCGTTGGACAGGGGGGTCAAGGCTACACCTTC
D: TRBD1
J: TRBJ1-2
V: TRBV29-1
size: many

CDR3: CASSLRWDTDTQYF
DNA: TGTGCCAGCAGCTTACGGTGGGACACAGATACGCAGTATTTT
D: .
J: TRBJ2-3
V: TRBV7-8
size: many

CDR3: CASSFRLVGPYEQYF
DNA: TGTGCCAGCAGTTTTCGACTAGTGGGGCCCTACGAGCAGTACTTC
D: .
J: TRBJ2-7
V: TRBV27
size: .

CDR3: CASSTGLAGSYYNEQFF
DNA: TGTGCCAGCAGCACAGGACTAGCGGGGAGCTACTACAATGAGCAGTTCTTC
D: TRBD2
J: TRBJ2-1
V: TRBV11-3
size: .

CDR3: CATSRPSGNTDTQYF
DNA: TGTGCCACCAGCAGGCCAAGCGGGAATACAGATACGCAGTATTTT
D: TRBD2
J: TRBJ2-3
V: TRBV15
size: few

CDR3: CASSLGQKYEQYF
DNA: TGTGCCAGCAGCTTGGGACAAAAGTACGAGCAGTACTTC
D: .
J: TRBJ2-7
V: TRBV7-9
size: many

CDR3: CSVSDRASYGYTF
DNA: TGCAGTGTATCGGACAGGGCCAGCTATGGCTACACCTTC
D: TRBD1
J: TRBJ1-2
V: TRBV20-1
size: few

CDR3: CASSLGPDSTQGTPYF
DNA: TGTGCCAGCAGCCTGGGCCCCGACAGTACTCAAGGGACCCCGTACTTC
D: .
J: TRBJ2-7
V: TRBV3-1
size: many

CDR3: CASSATGTLSTDTQYF
DNA: TGTGCCAGCAGTGCCACCGGGACCCTTAGCACAGATACGCAGTATTTT
D: .
J: TRBJ2-3
V: TRBV6-4
size: .

CDR3: CASSLWGTGPSNEQFF
DNA: TGCGCCAGCAGCTTGTGGGGCACGGGACCTAGCAATGAGCAGTTCTTC
D: .
J: TRBJ2-1
V: TRBV5-1
size: .

CDR3: CASSLVRQANNEQFF
DNA: TGCGCCAGCAGCTTGGTTCGCCAGGCAAACAATGAGCAGTTCTTC
D: .
J: TRBJ2-1
V: TRBV5-1
size: many

CDR3: CASTGTAVEQYF
DNA: TGTGCCAGCACCGGGACAGCTGTCGAGCAGTACTTC
D: TRBD1
J: TRBJ2-7
V: TRBV28
size: .

CDR3: CASTLTGGYTEAFF
DNA: TGTGCCAGCACCCTAACAGGGGGCTACACTGAAGCTTTCTTT
D: TRBD1
J: TRBJ1-1
V: TRBV5-6
size: .

CDR3: CASSLMVGQWSGYTF
DNA: TGTGCCAGCAGTTTAATGGTCGGACAGTGGTCTGGCTACACCTTC
D: .
J: TRBJ1-2
V: TRBV12-3/TRBV12-4
size: few

CDR3: CASSYPTGNEQFF
DNA: TGTGCCAGCAGTTACCCGACGGGGAATGAGCAGTTCTTC
D: .
J: TRBJ2-1
V: TRBV6-2/TRBV6-3
size: few

CDR3: CASSRPRPEPPYEQYF
DNA: TGCGCCAGCAGTCGACCCCGGCCTGAACCTCCCTACGAGCAGTACTTC
D: .
J: TRBJ2-7
V: TRBV23-1
size: many

CDR3: CASSYAGGNQPQHF
DNA: TGTGCCAGCAGTTACGCCGGGGGCAATCAGCCCCAGCATTTT
D: .
J: TRBJ1-5
V: TRBV11-2
size: .

CDR3: CASSGARGNQPQHF
DNA: TGTGCCAGCAGTGGCGCGAGGGGCAATCAGCCCCAGCATTTT
D: .
J: TRBJ1-5
V: TRBV2
size: many

CDR3: CSATRLGPPRNVKNIQYF
DNA: TGCAGTGCTACCCGCCTCGGGCCCCCTCGAAACGTCAAAAACATTCAGTACTTC
D: .
J: TRBJ2-4
V: TRBV20-1
size: .

CDR3: CASSSGLVTNQYF
DNA: TGTGCCAGCAGTTCTGGACTAGTGACCAACCAGTACTTC
D: TRBD2
J: TRBJ2-4
V: TRBV27
size: .

CDR3: CATQPGGTDTQYF
DNA: TGCGCCACGCAACCAGGGGGCACAGATACGCAGTATTTT
D: .
J: TRBJ2-3
V: TRBV10-1
size: few

CDR3: CASSLGFDHYEQYF
DNA: TGTGCCAGCAGCTTAGGGTTCGATCACTACGAGCAGTACTTC
D: .
J: TRBJ2-7
V: TRBV11-2
size: many

CDR3: CASSDSTDYEQYF
DNA: TGTGCCAGCTCAGATTCGACCGATTACGAGCAGTACTTC
D: .
J: TRBJ2-7
V: TRBV18
size: few

CDR3: CAISGGQGMHGELFF
DNA: TGTGCCATCAGTGGAGGACAGGGGATGCACGGGGAGCTGTTTTTT
D: TRBD1
J: TRBJ2-2
V: TRBV10-3
size: .

CDR3: CASSPGQGTTDTQYF
DNA: TGCGCCAGCAGCCCCGGACAGGGCACCACAGATACGCAGTATTTT
D: TRBD1
J: TRBJ2-3
V: TRBV5-1
size: many

CDR3: CASSLDGTGTGELFF
DNA: TGTGCCAGCAGCTTAGATGGGACGGGCACCGGGGAGCTGTTTTTT
D: .
J: TRBJ2-2
V: TRBV7-3
size: .

CDR3: CASSLYFSTDTQYF
DNA: TGTGCCAGCAGTTTGTACTTTAGCACAGATACGCAGTATTTT
D: .
J: TRBJ2-3
V: TRBV27
size: few

CDR3: CASSLEWGAEYEQYF
DNA: TGTGCCAGCAGCTTAGAGTGGGGGGCAGAGTACGAGCAGTACTTC
D: .
J: TRBJ2-7
V: TRBV11-2
size: .

CDR3: CASSVTGTGGETQYF
DNA: TGTGCCAGCAGCGTCACCGGGACAGGGGGGGAGACCCAGTACTTC
D: TRBD1
J: TRBJ2-5
V: TRBV9
size: .

CDR3: CSVATGGVGMNTEAFF
DNA: TGCAGCGTTGCGACAGGGGGTGTTGGGATGAACACTGAAGCTTTCTTT
D: TRBD1
J: TRBJ1-1
V: TRBV29-1
size: many

CDR3: CASRYTDTQYF
DNA: TGTGCCAGCAGGTACACAGATACGCAGTATTTT
D: .
J: TRBJ2-3
V: TRBV6-2/TRBV6-3
size: many

CDR3: CASSLNGRADTQYF
DNA: TGTGCCAGCAGCTTGAACGGGAGGGCAGATACGCAGTATTTT
D: TRBD2
J: TRBJ2-3
V: TRBV5-6
size: few

CDR3: CASSFPDGFYGGYTF
DNA: TGTGCCAGCAGTTTTCCGGACGGATTCTATGGAGGCTACACCTTC
D: .
J: TRBJ1-2
V: TRBV28
size: many

CDR3: CASSLHRSLSGNTIYF
DNA: TGTGCCAGCAGCCTTCACAGGAGCTTATCTGGAAACACCATATATTTT
D: .
J: TRBJ1-3
V: TRBV3-1
size: many

CDR3: CASRPSGGGGEQFF
DNA: TGTGCCAGCAGACCTAGCGGGGGCGGAGGCGAGCAGTTCTTC
D: TRBD2
J: TRBJ2-1
V: TRBV3-1
size: many

CDR3: CASSLGRFGEQYF
DNA: TGTGCCAGCAGCTTAGGACGATTTGGGGAGCAGTACTTC
D: .
J: TRBJ2-7
V: TRBV11-3
size: .

CDR3: CASSVGGASQEKLFF
DNA: TGTGCCAGCAGCGTAGGGGGGGCCAGTCAGGAAAAACTGTTTTTT
D: .
J: TRBJ1-4
V: TRBV9
size: few

CDR3: CSASDSGDSPLHF
DNA: TGCAGTGCTAGTGACAGCGGGGATTCACCCCTCCACTTT
D: .
J: TRBJ1-6
V: TRBV20-1
size: many

CDR3: CASSLGAGSTHEQYF
DNA: TGTGCCAGCAGTTTAGGGGCCGGGAGTACCCACGAGCAGTACTTC
D: .
J: TRBJ2-7
V: TRBV12-3/TRBV12-4
size: .

CDR3: CASSRDSYGYTF
DNA: TGTGCCAGCAGCAGGGATTCTTATGGCTACACCTTC
D: .
J: TRBJ1-2
V: TRBV6-1
size: .

CDR3: CASSPPGALGEQYF
DNA: TGTGCCAGCTCACCACCGGGGGCTCTGGGGGAGCAGTACTTC
D: .
J: TRBJ2-7
V: TRBV18
size: many

CDR3: CSVEGLAATEQYF
DNA: TGCAGCGTTGAGGGACTAGCGGCAACCGAGCAGTACTTC
D: TRBD2
J: TRBJ2-7
V: TRBV29-1
size: .

CDR3: CASSWRGRGTQYF
DNA: TGTGCCAGCAGCTGGCGGGGACGGGGGACCCAGTACTTC
D: .
J: TRBJ2-5
V: TRBV13
size: .

CDR3: CASSPFVQGTSGANVLTF
DNA: TGTGCCAGCTCACCATTCGTGCAGGGTACTTCTGGGGCCAACGTCCTGACTTTC
D: .
J: TRBJ2-6
V: TRBV18
size: few

CDR3: CASSVAPSGRGRETQYF
DNA: TGTGCCAGCAGCGTAGCCCCTAGCGGGAGGGGGCGAGAGACCCAGTACTTC
D: TRBD2
J: TRBJ2-5
V: TRBV9
size: few

CDR3: CASGWDYEQYF
DNA: TGTGCTAGTGGTTGGGACTACGAGCAGTACTTC
D: .
J: TRBJ2-7
V: TRBV12-5
size: many

CDR3: CASSSPGLIYNEQFF
DNA: TGTGCCAGCAGTTCCCCGGGACTGATCTACAATGAGCAGTTCTTC
D: .
J: TRBJ2-1
V: TRBV28
size: .

CDR3: CSVSGTPGPEAFF
DNA: TGCAGCGTCTCCGGGACACCCGGACCTGAAGCTTTCTTT
D: .
J: TRBJ1-1
V: TRBV29-1
size: .

CDR3: CASSPQLEGNTIYF
DNA: TGCGCCAGCAGCCCCCAGTTGGAGGGGAACACCATATATTTT
D: .
J: TRBJ1-3
V: TRBV5-1
size: many

CDR3: CASSYDSYSGANVLTF
DNA: TGTGCCAGCAGCTATGACAGCTACTCTGGGGCCAACGTCCTGACTTTC
D: .
J: TRBJ2-6
V: TRBV6-5
size: .